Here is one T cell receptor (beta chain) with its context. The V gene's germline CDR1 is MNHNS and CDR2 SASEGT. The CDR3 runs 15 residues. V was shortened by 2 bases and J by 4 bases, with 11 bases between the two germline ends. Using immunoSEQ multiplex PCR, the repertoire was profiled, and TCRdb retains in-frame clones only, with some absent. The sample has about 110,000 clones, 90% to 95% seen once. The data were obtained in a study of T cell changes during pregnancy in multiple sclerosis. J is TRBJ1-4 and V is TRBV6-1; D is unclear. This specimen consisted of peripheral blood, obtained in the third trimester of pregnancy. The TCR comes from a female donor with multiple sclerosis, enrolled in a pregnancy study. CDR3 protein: CASSEPGIGNEKLFF. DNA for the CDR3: TGTGCCAGCAGTGAACCGGGGATCGGTAATGAAAAACTGTTTTTT.